Listed here is a single T cell receptor beta chain. The data are from a study of blood T cell repertoires in COVID-19. The wider study: Sites across the United States, Italy and Spain contributed samples from acute and convalescent COVID-19. Sources were T cells, B-cell-depleted T cells, or PBMCs; the material itself was cDNA or gDNA.

Authors' methods: For nucleated cells, counts were estimated from reference gene primer amplification. The method was immunoSEQ multiplex PCR; TCRdb's version includes in-frame clones alone and lacks a portion of them. That table supplies the V and J calls and clone size; D and trimming were determined from the DNA. This sample yields approximately 200,000 clones, of which roughly 85% are seen a single time; 2.9% belongs to the top ten. This TCR came from a man between 45 and 60 years old who had recovered from COVID-19. Specimen: peripheral blood.

CDR3 loop: CASSLTGTGSGANVLTF. As DNA, the CDR3 is TGTGCCAGCTCACTCACCGGGACAGGGTCTGGGGCCAACGTCCTGACTTTC. The V call is TRBV18, the J call TRBJ2-6, with 9 nucleotides matching TRBD1. The junction had 5 bases not matched to a gene; V was cut back by 4 bases and J by 1 base. Germline values: CDR1 KGHSH, CDR2 LQKENI. The CDR3 totals 17 residues.